This TCR beta chain derives from a study of T cell repertoires in cytomegalovirus infection. Study context: Indications of both CMV infection and matching HLA type were provided by public TCR beta signatures.

TCRdb re-called the reads through MiXCR, storing one row per CDR3 protein. The sample has 480,000 or so distinct CDR3 sequences, 11% seen once. With V trimmed by 7 bases and J by 4 bases, 7 bases remained unmatched. The CDR3 is 15 amino acids. CDR1 SQVTM and CDR2 ANQGSEA come from the germline V gene. This clonotype has more than one count but fewer than ten. The clonotype originates from a human donor in good health (CMV status not recorded). Some clones in this sample may be carry-over from other donors' samples. The sequenced sample consisted of PBMCs. The chain uses TRBV29-1 and TRBJ2-3, with TRBD2 matching over 14 bases. The CDR3 is CSASRTSGRPDTQYF. The DNA of the CDR3 is TGCAGCGCATCTAGGACTAGCGGGAGGCCAGATACGCAGTATTTT.